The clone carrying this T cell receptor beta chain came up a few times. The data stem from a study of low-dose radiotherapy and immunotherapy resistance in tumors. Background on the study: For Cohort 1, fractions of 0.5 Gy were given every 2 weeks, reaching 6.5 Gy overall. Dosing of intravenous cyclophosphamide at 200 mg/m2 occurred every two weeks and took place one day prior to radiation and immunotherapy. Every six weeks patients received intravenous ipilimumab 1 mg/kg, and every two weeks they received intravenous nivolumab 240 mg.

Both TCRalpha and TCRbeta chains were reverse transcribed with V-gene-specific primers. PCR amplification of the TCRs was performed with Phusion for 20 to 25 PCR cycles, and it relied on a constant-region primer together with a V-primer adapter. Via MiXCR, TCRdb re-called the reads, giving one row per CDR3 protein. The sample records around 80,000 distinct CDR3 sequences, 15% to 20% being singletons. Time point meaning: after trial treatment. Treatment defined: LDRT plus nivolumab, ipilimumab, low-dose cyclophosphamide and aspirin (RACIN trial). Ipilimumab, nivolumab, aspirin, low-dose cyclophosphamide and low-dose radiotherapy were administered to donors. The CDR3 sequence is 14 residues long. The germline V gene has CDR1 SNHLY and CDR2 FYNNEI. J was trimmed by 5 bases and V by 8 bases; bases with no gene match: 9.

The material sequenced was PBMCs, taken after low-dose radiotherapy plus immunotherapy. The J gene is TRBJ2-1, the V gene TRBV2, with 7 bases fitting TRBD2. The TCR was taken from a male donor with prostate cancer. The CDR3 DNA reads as TGTGCCAGCTCCCCGGGTCTAGCGGACAATGAGCAGTTCTTC. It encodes CASSPGLADNEQFF.